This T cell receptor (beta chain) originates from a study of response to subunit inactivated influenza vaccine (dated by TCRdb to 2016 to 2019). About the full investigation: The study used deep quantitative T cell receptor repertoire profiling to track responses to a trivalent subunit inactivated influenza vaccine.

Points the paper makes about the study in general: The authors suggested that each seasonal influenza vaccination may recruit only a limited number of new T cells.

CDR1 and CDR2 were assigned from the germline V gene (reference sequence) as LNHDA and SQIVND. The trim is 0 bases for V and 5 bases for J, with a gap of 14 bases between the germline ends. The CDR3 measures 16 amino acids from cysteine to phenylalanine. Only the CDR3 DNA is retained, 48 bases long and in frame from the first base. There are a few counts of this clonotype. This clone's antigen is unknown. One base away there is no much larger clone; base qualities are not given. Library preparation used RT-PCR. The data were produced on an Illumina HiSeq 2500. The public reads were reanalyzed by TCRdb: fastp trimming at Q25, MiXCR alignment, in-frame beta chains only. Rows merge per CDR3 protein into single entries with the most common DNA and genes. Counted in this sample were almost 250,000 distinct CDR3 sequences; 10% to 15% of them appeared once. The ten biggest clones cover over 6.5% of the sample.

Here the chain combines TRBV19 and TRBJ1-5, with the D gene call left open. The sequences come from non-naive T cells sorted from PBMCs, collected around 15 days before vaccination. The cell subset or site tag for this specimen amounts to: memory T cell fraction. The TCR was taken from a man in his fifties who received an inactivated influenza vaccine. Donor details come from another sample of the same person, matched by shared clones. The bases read TGTGCCAGTAGTATAGATTCGGGCCCGGTGGATCAGCCCCAGCATTTT. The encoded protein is CASSIDSGPVDQPQHF. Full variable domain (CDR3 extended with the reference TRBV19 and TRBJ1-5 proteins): DGGITQSPKYLFRKEGQNVTLSCEQNLNHDAMYWYRQDPGQGLRLIYYSQIVNDFQKGDIAEGYSVSREKKESFPLTVTSAQKNPTAFYLCASSIDSGPVDQPQHFGDGTRLSIL.